This entry concerns a single T cell receptor (beta chain). The target antigen is unknown. At one of its ends the junction is not consistent with the germline gene, which may arise from a read error. This entry is derived from a study of T cell repertoires in cytomegalovirus infection. The germline gives CDR1 SGHVT, CDR2 SQSDAQ. The CDR3 has 15 amino acids. Study-wide results and limits: Cumulative public TCR beta family frequency identified CMV carriers with the relevant HLA.

In TCRdb, the reads were re-called with MiXCR into one record per CDR3 protein. The repertoire holds about 900,000 distinct CDR3 sequences, with roughly 30% as singletons. V is TRBV7-4 and J is TRBJ2-5; 7 positions agree with TRBD2. This clonotype was sampled from a human donor in good health (CMV status not recorded). Some clones in this sample may be carry-over from other donors' samples. Sequences were derived from cultured CD8+ T cells from PBMCs, sampled from culture after CMV antigen stimulation. The CDR3 DNA follows: TGTGCCGGCAGCTTGGGGGGGGAAGGCCAAGAGACCCAGTACTTC. It translates to CAGSLGGEGQETQYF.